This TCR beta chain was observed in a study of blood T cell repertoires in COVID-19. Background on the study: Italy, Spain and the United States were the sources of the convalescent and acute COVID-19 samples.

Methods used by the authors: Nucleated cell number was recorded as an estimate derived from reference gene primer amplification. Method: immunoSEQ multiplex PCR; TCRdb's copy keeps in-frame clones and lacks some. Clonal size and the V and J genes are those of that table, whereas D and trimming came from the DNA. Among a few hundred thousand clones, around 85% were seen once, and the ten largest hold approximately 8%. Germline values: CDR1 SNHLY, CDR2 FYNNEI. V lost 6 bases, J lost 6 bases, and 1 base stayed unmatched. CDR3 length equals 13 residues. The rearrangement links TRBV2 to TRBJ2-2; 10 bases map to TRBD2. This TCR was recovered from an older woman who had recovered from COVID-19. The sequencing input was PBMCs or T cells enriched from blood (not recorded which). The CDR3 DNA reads TGTGCCAGCAGACTAGCGGGGTCCGGGGAGCTGTTTTTT. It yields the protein CASRLAGSGELFF.